This T cell receptor beta chain originates from a study of CD8+CD57+ T cells in acquired aplastic anemia. Study summary: The DNA of sorted CD4+ and CD8+ cells averaged about 3 ug.

CDR1 SGHAT and CDR2 FQDESV come from the germline V gene (reference sequence). Trimming pared 0 bases from V and 6 bases from J, leaving 10 bases between. This CDR3 spans 14 amino acids. CD8+CD57+ cell expansion, shown by flow cytometry, had occurred in the patients selected for sequencing. CDR3 and TCR beta VDJ profiling relied on a genomic DNA template. TCRdb redid the calling of the reads with MiXCR, one entry per CDR3 protein. The sample holds approximately 250,000 distinct CDR3 sequences; approximately 79% are singletons and the top ten take about two fifths. The chain is built from TRBV11-1 and TRBJ2-3, with D hard to call. Material: sorted CD4+, CD8+, or CD8+CD57+ T cells (not recorded which) from PBMCs. The TCR was taken from a human donor with aplastic anemia. CDR3 protein: CASSLARSADTQYF. DNA of the CDR3: TGTGCCAGCAGCTTAGCAAGAAGCGCCGATACGCAGTATTTT.